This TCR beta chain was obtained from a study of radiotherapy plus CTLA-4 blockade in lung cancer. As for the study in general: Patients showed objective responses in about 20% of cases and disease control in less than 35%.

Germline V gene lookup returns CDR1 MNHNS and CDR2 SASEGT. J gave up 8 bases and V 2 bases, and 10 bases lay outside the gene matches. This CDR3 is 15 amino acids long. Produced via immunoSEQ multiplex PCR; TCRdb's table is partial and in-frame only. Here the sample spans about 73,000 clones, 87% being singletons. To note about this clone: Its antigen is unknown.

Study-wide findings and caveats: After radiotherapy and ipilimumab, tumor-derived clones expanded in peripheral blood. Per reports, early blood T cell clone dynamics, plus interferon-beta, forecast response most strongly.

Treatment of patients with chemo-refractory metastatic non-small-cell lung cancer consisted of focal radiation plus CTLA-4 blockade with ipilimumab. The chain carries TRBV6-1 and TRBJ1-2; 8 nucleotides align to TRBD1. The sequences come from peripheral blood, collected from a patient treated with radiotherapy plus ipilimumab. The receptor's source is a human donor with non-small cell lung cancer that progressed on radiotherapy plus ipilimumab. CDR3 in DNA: TGTGCCAGCAGTGAAATGGGGACAGGTCCTTTCGGCTACACCTTC. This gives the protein CASSEMGTGPFGYTF.